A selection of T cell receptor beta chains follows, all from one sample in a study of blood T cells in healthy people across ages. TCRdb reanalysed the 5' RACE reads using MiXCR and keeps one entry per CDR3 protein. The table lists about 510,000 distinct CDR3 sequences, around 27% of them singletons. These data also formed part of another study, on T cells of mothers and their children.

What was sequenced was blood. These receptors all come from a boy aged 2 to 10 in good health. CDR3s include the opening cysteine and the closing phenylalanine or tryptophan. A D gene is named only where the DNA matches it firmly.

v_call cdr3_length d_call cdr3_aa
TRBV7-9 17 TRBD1 CASSLGVLGQGADTQYF
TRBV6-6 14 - CASSRRGGNQPQHF
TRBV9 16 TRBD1 CASSATGTGGWNEQFF
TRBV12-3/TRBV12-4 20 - CASSLPASVPFQGSTDTQYF
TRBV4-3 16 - CASSPREFLSYNEQFF
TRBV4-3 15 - CASSRHGGPPGELFF
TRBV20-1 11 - CSRREYETQYF
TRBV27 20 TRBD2 CASLRRLLAGAKWGTDTQYF
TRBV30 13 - CAWSSSIPGGYTF
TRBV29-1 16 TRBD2 CSVGDWSGRGTGELFF
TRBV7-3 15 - CASSTGPSPVGELFF
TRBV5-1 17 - CASSPLLTRASYNEQFF
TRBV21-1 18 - CASPRSNSQGMSYNEQFF